The present TCR beta chain was sequenced within a study of cytomegalovirus exposure and HLA in healthy donors. Findings of the study overall: Productive status was seen about 90% or about 30% of the time for most TCR beta V segments in an earlier analysis. Most TCR sequences showed up rarely, but some public TCRs showed up in many donors. Later on, an analysis tied 15,000 to 20,000 TCR beta sequences to HLA alleles at 0.05 false discovery rate.

This clone was detected a few times. Antigen: not known. Amplification used 60 Vbeta primers and 13 Jbeta primers. Sequencing used immunoSEQ multiplex PCR; TCRdb keeps in-frame clones, though not all of them. The sample lists about 140,000 clones, approximately 80% occurring once. This CDR3 is built from 14 residues. CDR1 and CDR2 from the germline V gene are MNHEY and SMNVEV (reference sequence). J was trimmed by 2 bases and V by 5 bases; bases with no gene match: 5. In nominal health when sampled, donors likely had unrecorded immune exposures nonetheless. Material for sequencing was PBMCs. The TCR sequence derives from a woman between 40 and 55 years old in good health and CMV-seronegative. The chain is built from TRBV27 and TRBJ2-7; TRBD1 agrees at 8 bases. In DNA, the CDR3 is TGTGCCAGCAGTCGCCGACAGGGGACCTACGAGCAGTACTTC. This sequence encodes CASSRRQGTYEQYF.